A single sample is the source of the 2 T cell receptor beta chains below, sequenced in a study of brain T cells in children with intractable seizures. Using immunoSEQ multiplex PCR, the repertoire was profiled, and TCRdb retains in-frame clones only, with some absent. The sample consists of about 120,000 clones, 94% of them appearing once. The sample in question was peripheral blood, obtained at surgery. Receptor source: a boy under three years old with hemimegalencephaly and intractable seizures.

The V and J genes are TRBV5-4 and TRBJ1-1; a possible D gene is TRBD1 (6 bases). The V gene's germline CDR1 is SGHNT and CDR2 YYREEE (reference sequence). V lost 0 bases and J 0 bases, leaving 9 bases between the germline ends. CDR3 length: 15 amino acids. The CDR3 loop is CASSLGGGLNTEAFF. DNA for the CDR3: TGTGCCAGCAGCTTGGGCGGGGGGCTGAACACTGAAGCTTTCTTT.

V gene TRBV7-3 combines with J gene TRBJ1-1; D is perhaps TRBD1 (5 bases). V was clipped by 5 bases and J by 0 bases, with 16 bases between them. The CDR3 contains 16 residues. The V gene's germline CDR1 is SGHTA and CDR2 FQGTGA. CDR3 in amino acids: CASSQGGRHMNTEAFF. The CDR3 nucleotides read TGTGCCAGCAGCCAGGGCGGGAGACACATGAACACTGAAGCTTTCTTT.